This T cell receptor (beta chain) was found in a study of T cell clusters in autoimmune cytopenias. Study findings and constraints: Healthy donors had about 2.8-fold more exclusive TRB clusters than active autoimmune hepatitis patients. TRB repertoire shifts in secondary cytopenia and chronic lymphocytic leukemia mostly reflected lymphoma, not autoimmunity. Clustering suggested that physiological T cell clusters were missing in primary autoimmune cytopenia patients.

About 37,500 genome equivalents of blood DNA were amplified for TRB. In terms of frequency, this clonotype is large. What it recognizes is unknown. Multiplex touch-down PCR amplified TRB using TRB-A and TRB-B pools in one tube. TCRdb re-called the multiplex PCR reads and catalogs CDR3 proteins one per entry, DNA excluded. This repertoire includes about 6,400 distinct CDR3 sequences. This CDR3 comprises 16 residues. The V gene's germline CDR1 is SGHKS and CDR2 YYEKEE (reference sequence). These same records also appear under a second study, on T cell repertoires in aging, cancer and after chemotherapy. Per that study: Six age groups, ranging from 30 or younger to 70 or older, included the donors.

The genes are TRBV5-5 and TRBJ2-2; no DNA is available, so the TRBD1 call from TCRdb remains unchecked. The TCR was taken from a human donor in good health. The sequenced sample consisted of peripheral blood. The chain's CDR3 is CASSRQGLRNTGELFF.